Listed below are T cell receptor beta chains from one sample, sequenced in a study of response to subunit inactivated influenza vaccine. One entry per CDR3 protein, called by TCRdb with MiXCR from the RT-PCR reads. The profile shows fewer than 400,000 distinct CDR3 sequences, 20% to 25% of them singletons. Sequencing was performed on PBMCs from blood, taken less than 22 months after vaccination. The receptor set was obtained from a man between 50 and 75 years old who received an inactivated influenza vaccine. Each CDR3 is given with its conserved first and last residue. The D gene is left open where the match is weak. Clone size is given for some rows only: seen once, a few or many times, or a class if the clone is expanded.

clone size	V gene	D gene	J gene	CDR3 protein	CDR3 DNA
.	TRBV6-1	.	TRBJ2-2	CASSDGPRGTGELFF	TGTGCCAGCAGTGATGGCCCTAGGGGGACCGGGGAGCTGTTTTTT
.	TRBV7-2	.	TRBJ2-7	CASSSRGTYEQYF	TGTGCCAGCAGCTCCAGGGGCACCTACGAGCAGTACTTC
many	TRBV6-5	.	TRBJ1-2	CASSFSPNYGYTF	TGTGCCAGCAGTTTCAGTCCTAACTATGGCTACACCTTC
.	TRBV10-3	.	TRBJ1-2	CAISESTDYGYTF	TGTGCCATCAGTGAGTCGACTGACTATGGCTACACCTTC
few	TRBV21-1	.	TRBJ1-5	CASEGRTSNQPQHF	TGTGCCAGCGAGGGCAGGACTAGCAATCAGCCCCAGCATTTT
few	TRBV14	TRBD1	TRBJ1-2	CASSPETGGYNGYTF	TGTGCCAGCAGCCCCGAGACAGGGGGTTACAATGGCTACACCTTC
few	TRBV7-9	TRBD2	TRBJ2-5	CASSSGLAGVETQYF	TGTGCCAGCAGCTCCGGACTAGCGGGGGTGGAGACCCAGTACTTC
medium-sized	TRBV27	.	TRBJ1-4	CASSSDNEKLFF	TGTGCCAGCAGTTCCGATAATGAAAAACTGTTTTTT
.	TRBV7-9	TRBD1	TRBJ1-3	CASSPTGVGNTIYF	TGTGCCAGCAGCCCGACAGGGGTCGGAAACACCATATATTTT
.	TRBV5-5	.	TRBJ1-2	CASSLGQGLGGYTF	TGTGCCAGCAGCTTGGGGCAGGGTTTGGGTGGCTACACCTTC
few	TRBV5-1	TRBD1	TRBJ1-6	CASSQGGAESPLHF	TGCGCCAGCAGTCAAGGGGGCGCCGAATCACCCCTCCACTTT
.	TRBV12-3/TRBV12-4	.	TRBJ2-7	CASSHPDSYEQYF	TGTGCCAGCAGTCACCCGGACAGCTACGAGCAGTACTTC
few	TRBV19	TRBD2	TRBJ2-5	CASSIDWRERSGTQYF	TGTGCCAGTAGTATAGATTGGCGGGAGCGTTCCGGGACCCAGTACTTC
.	TRBV7-2	.	TRBJ1-2	CASSWSVLAANYGYTF	TGTGCCAGCAGCTGGTCAGTCCTAGCAGCTAACTATGGCTACACCTTC
.	TRBV28	TRBD2	TRBJ2-1	CASSFSLAAYNEQFF	TGTGCCAGCAGTTTTTCACTAGCGGCCTACAATGAGCAGTTCTTC
.	TRBV20-1	TRBD2	TRBJ2-1	CSAEERLAGFNNEQFF	TGCAGTGCTGAAGAACGACTAGCGGGGTTTAACAATGAGCAGTTCTTC
.	TRBV25-1	.	TRBJ2-6	CAAGAGANVLTF	TGTGCCGCAGGGGCTGGGGCCAACGTCCTGACTTTC
few	TRBV7-8	.	TRBJ1-5	CASSSSRGFNQPQHF	TGTGCCAGCAGCTCGTCCCGTGGGTTCAATCAGCCCCAGCATTTT
.	TRBV12-3/TRBV12-4	TRBD2	TRBJ2-4	CASRQAGGLAKNIQYF	TGTGCCAGCAGACAAGCGGGGGGGCTAGCCAAAAACATTCAGTACTTC
many	TRBV12-3/TRBV12-4	.	TRBJ1-4	CASSSPDGEKLFF	TGTGCCAGCAGTTCCCCGGACGGGGAAAAACTGTTTTTT
.	TRBV18	.	TRBJ1-1	CASSPNSPANTEAFF	TGTGCCAGCTCACCAAACTCGCCAGCGAACACTGAAGCTTTCTTT
.	TRBV20-1	.	TRBJ2-3	CSARDERRGLGTQYF	TGCAGTGCTAGAGATGAAAGGCGGGGGCTTGGTACGCAGTATTTT
.	TRBV6-2/TRBV6-3	TRBD1	TRBJ1-1	CASSLIRGAPREATEAFF	TGTGCCAGCAGCCTCATCAGGGGGGCGCCGAGAGAAGCCACTGAAGCTTTCTTT
many	TRBV12-3/TRBV12-4	.	TRBJ1-5	CASSWRASNQPQHF	TGTGCCAGCAGCTGGAGGGCCAGCAATCAGCCCCAGCATTTT
.	TRBV10-3	.	TRBJ2-1	CAISESMDNEQFF	TGTGCCATCAGTGAGTCGATGGACAATGAGCAGTTCTTC
many	TRBV6-2/TRBV6-3	.	TRBJ1-4	CASSSEMFTTNEKLFF	TGTGCCAGCAGTTCGGAAATGTTTACAACTAATGAAAAACTGTTTTTT
once	TRBV7-9	TRBD2	TRBJ2-1	CASSITSGRSYNEQFF	TGTGCCAGCAGCATTACTAGCGGGAGGAGTTACAATGAGCAGTTCTTC
few	TRBV19	.	TRBJ1-6	CASIPWEGSSYNSPLHF	TGTGCCAGTATCCCCTGGGAGGGGAGCTCCTATAATTCACCCCTCCACTTT
.	TRBV5-4	TRBD1	TRBJ2-2	CASSLGDRGAGELFF	TGTGCCAGCAGCTTAGGTGACAGGGGGGCCGGGGAGCTGTTTTTT
.	TRBV2	.	TRBJ2-2	CASSGGELFF	TGTGCCAGCAGTGGCGGGGAGCTGTTTTTT
few	TRBV9	.	TRBJ1-1	CASSALQGSGTEAFF	TGTGCCAGCAGCGCCCTACAGGGATCGGGCACTGAAGCTTTCTTT
.	TRBV10-1	.	TRBJ1-2	CASSESEYFGDTF	TGCGCCAGCAGTGAGTCCGAGTATTTTGGCGACACCTTC
.	TRBV11-2	TRBD1	TRBJ1-1	CASSRQGEVTEAFF	TGTGCCAGCAGCCGACAGGGGGAGGTCACTGAAGCTTTCTTT
.	TRBV7-9	.	TRBJ1-2	CASTLQGYGYTF	TGTGCCAGCACCCTTCAGGGGTATGGCTACACCTTC
.	TRBV4-1	.	TRBJ2-1	CASSQVIGDNEQFF	TGCGCCAGCAGCCAAGTAATCGGGGACAATGAGCAGTTCTTC
many	TRBV28	.	TRBJ1-1	CASSGRVTEAFF	TGTGCCAGCAGTGGGAGGGTAACTGAAGCTTTCTTT
many	TRBV4-3	.	TRBJ1-1	CASSQDNRRPVDTEAFF	TGCGCCAGCAGCCAAGATAACCGCCGCCCAGTTGACACTGAAGCTTTCTTT
few	TRBV7-2	.	TRBJ1-5	CASSLVATSQPQHF	TGTGCCAGCAGCTTAGTGGCAACTTCGCAGCCCCAGCATTTT
.	TRBV7-2	TRBD2	TRBJ2-1	CASSRTSGGAYEQFF	TGTGCCAGCAGCCGCACTAGCGGGGGGGCCTATGAGCAGTTCTTC
few	TRBV11-1	.	TRBJ2-3	CASSPLAGNSDTQYF	TGTGCCAGCAGCCCATTGGCAGGGAATTCAGATACGCAGTATTTT
few	TRBV9	TRBD2	TRBJ2-2	CASSGGGRGPDTGELFF	TGTGCCAGCAGCGGGGGGGGAAGGGGCCCGGACACCGGGGAGCTGTTTTTT
many	TRBV12-3/TRBV12-4	.	TRBJ1-2	CASSLRTFYTF	TGTGCCAGCAGTTTAAGGACCTTCTACACCTTC
.	TRBV5-1	TRBD1	TRBJ2-7	CASSFKGGSEQYF	TGCGCCAGCAGCTTTAAAGGGGGCTCCGAGCAGTACTTC
many	TRBV29-1	.	TRBJ2-5	CSVHTGEGVTQYF	TGCAGCGTCCACACAGGGGAGGGTGTGACCCAGTACTTC
.	TRBV4-1	.	TRBJ1-3	CASSQDLGLGGNTIYF	TGCGCCAGCAGCCAAGATCTGGGGTTAGGTGGAAACACCATATATTTT
.	TRBV29-1	TRBD1	TRBJ2-7	CSVGDSNYEQYF	TGCAGCGTTGGGGACAGCAACTACGAGCAGTACTTC
.	TRBV4-2	.	TRBJ1-6	CASSQEINSPLHF	TGTGCCAGCAGCCAAGAGATTAATTCACCCCTCCACTTT
.	TRBV7-9	.	TRBJ2-2	CASSLLSGLVNTGELFF	TGTGCCAGCAGCTTATTGTCGGGACTCGTAAACACCGGGGAGCTGTTTTTT
.	TRBV19	.	TRBJ1-5	CASSIGTSNQPQHF	TGTGCCAGTAGTATTGGGACCTCCAATCAGCCCCAGCATTTT
.	TRBV5-1	.	TRBJ2-6	CASSLVFDSGANVLTF	TGCGCCAGCAGCTTGGTTTTTGATAGTGGGGCCAACGTCCTGACTTTC
few	TRBV28	.	TRBJ1-1	CASIRRTEAFF	TGTGCCAGCATACGGAGGACTGAAGCTTTCTTT
.	TRBV7-2	.	TRBJ1-5	CASSLRLGSNQPQHF	TGTGCCAGCAGCTTAAGGTTAGGGAGCAATCAGCCCCAGCATTTT
.	TRBV5-1	.	TRBJ2-5	CASIGSETQYF	TGCGCCAGCATAGGTTCGGAGACCCAGTACTTC
many	TRBV12-3/TRBV12-4	.	TRBJ1-5	CASSPSGTGQPQHF	TGTGCCAGCAGCCCAAGCGGAACTGGGCAGCCCCAGCATTTT